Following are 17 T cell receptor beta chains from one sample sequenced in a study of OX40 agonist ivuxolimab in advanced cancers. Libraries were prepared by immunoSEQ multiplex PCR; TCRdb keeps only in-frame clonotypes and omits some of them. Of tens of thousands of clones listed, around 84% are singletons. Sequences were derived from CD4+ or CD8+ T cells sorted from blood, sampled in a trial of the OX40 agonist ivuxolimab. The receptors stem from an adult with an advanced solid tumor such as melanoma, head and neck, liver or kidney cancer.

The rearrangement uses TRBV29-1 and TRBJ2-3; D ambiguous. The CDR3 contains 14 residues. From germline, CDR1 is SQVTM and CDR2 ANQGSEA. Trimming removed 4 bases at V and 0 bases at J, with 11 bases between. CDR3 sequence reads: CSVVPRSSTDTQYF. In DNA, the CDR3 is TGCAGCGTTGTACCGCGGTCGAGCACAGATACGCAGTATTTT.

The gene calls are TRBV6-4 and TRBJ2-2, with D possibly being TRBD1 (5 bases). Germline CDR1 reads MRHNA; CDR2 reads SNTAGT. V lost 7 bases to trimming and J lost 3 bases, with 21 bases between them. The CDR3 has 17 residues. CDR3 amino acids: CASISRGSAVHTGELFF. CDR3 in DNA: TGTGCCAGCATCAGTAGGGGATCGGCGGTCCACACCGGGGAGCTGTTTTTT.

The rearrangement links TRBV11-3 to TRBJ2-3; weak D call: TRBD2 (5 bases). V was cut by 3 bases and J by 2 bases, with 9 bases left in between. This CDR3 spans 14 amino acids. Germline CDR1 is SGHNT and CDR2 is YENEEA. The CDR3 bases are TGTGCCAGCAGCTTCAGCGGCCTCACAGATACGCAGTATTTT. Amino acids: CASSFSGLTDTQYF.

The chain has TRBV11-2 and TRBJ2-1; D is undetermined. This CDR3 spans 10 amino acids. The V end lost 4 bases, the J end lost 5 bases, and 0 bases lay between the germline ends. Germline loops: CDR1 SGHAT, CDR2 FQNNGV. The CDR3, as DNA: TGTGCCAGCAGCTACAATGAGCAGTTCTTC. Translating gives CASSYNEQFF.

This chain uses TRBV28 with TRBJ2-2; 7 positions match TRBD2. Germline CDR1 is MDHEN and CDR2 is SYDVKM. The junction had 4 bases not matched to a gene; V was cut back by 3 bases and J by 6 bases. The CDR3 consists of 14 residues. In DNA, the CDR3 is TGTGCCAGCAGTTTGGGAGGGAAGGCCGGGGAGCTGTTTTTT. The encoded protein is CASSLGGKAGELFF.

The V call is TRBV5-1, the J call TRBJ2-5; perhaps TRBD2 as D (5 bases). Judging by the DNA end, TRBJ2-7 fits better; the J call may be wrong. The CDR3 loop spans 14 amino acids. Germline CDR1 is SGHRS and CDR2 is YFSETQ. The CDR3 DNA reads TGCGCCAGCAGCAGCCGGACTGCTTCCTACGAGCAGTACTTC. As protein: CASSSRTASYEQYF.

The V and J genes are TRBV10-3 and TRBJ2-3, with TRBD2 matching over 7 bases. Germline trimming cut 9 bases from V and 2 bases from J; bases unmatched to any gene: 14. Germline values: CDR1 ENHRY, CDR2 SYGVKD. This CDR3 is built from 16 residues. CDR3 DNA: TGTGCCATTGGGGACCCAGCGGGATTCGACACAGATACGCAGTATTTT. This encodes CAIGDPAGFDTDTQYF.

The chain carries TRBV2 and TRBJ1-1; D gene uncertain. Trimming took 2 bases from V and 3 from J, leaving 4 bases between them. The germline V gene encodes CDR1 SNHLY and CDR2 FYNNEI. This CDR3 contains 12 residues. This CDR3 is CASSESDTEAFF. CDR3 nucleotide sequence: TGTGCCAGCAGTGAATCAGACACTGAAGCTTTCTTT.

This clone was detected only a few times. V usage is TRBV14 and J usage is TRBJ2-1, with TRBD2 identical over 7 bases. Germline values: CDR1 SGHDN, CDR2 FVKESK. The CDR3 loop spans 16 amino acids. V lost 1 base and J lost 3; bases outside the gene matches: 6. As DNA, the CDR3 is TGTGCCAGCAGCCAAGGGGACCGGGACTACTACAATGAGCAGTTCTTC. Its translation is CASSQGDRDYYNEQFF.

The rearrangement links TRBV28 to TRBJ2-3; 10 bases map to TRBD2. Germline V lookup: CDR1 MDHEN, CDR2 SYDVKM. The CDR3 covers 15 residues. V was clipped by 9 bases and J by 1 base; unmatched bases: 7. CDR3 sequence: CASSGRLAGTDTQYF. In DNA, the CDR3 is TGTGCCAGTAGCGGGAGGTTGGCTGGCACAGATACGCAGTATTTT.

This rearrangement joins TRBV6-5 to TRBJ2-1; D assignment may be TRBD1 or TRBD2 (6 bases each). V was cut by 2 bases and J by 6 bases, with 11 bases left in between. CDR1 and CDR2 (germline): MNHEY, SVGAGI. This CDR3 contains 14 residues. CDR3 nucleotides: TGTGCCAGCAGTTACATCGGAGGGGGCAATGAGCAGTTCTTC. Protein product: CASSYIGGGNEQFF.

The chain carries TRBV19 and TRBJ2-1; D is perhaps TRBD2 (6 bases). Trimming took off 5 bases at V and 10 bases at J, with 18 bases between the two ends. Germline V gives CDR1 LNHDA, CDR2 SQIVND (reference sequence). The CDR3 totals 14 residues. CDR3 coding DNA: TGTGCCAGTAGTCTGACTAGTAATACCGGCGAGCAGTTCTTC. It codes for CASSLTSNTGEQFF.

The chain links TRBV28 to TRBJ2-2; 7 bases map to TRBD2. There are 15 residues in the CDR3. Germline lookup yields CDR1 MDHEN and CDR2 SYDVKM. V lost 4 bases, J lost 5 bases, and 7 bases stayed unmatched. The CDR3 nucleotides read TGTGCCAGCAGTTCCCGGGGGGTCGGAACCGGGGAGCTGTTTTTT. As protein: CASSSRGVGTGELFF.

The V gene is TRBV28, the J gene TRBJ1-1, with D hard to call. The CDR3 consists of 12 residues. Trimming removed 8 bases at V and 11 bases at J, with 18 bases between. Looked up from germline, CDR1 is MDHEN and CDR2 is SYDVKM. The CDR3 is CASGLLGSLAFF. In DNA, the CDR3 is TGTGCCAGCGGATTACTGGGGTCCTTGGCTTTCTTT.

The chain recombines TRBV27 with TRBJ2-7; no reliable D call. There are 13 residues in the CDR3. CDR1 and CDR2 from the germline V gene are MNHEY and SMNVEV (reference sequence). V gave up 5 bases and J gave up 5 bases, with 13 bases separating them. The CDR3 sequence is CASSPNRAHEQYF. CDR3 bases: TGTGCCAGCAGTCCTAACCGGGCCCACGAGCAGTACTTC.

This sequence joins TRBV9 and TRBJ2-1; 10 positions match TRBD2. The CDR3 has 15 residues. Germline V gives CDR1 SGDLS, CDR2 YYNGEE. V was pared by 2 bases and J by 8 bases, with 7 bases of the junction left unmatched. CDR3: CASSVGLAPSDEQFF. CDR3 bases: TGTGCCAGCAGCGTGGGACTAGCGCCTTCCGATGAGCAGTTCTTC. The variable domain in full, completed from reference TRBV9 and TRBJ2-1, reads DSGVTQTPKHLITATGQRVTLRCSPRSGDLSVYWYQQSLDQGLQFLIQYYNGEERAKGNILERFSAQQFPDLHSELNLSSLELGDSALYFCASSVGLAPSDEQFFGPGTRLTVL.

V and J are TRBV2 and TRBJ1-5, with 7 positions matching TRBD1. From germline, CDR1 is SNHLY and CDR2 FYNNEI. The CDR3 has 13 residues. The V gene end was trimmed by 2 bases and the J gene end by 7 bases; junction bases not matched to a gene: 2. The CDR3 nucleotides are TGTGCCAGCAGTGAAACAGGGGTCCAGCCCCAGCATTTT. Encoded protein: CASSETGVQPQHF.